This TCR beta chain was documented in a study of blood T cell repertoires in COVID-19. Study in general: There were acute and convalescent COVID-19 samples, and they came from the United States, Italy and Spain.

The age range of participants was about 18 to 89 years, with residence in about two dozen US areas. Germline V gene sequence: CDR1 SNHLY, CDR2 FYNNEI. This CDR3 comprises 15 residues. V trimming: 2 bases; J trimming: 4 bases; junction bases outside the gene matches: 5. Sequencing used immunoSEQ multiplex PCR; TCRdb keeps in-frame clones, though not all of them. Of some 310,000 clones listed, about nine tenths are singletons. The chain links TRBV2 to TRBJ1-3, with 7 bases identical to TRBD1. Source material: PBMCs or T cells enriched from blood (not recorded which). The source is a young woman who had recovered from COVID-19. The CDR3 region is CASSEQGVRGNTIYF. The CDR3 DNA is TGTGCCAGCAGTGAACAGGGGGTGAGAGGAAACACCATATATTTT.